This TCR beta chain was identified during a study of shared clonotypes between healthy human individuals (dated by TCRdb to 2020 to 2022). Some background on the complete study: A couple of women and a few men aged 18 to 49 years were included in the cohort. For each donor, CD4 naive and CD4 memory were each given three plates, CD8 naive was given two plates, and CD8 memory was given one plate. To estimate repertoire size and how much clonotypes are shared between individuals, the study performed deep sequencing of blood TCR repertoires from a few healthy adults. Libraries were prepared and TCR repertoires were sequenced by different laboratories using diverse techniques, in order to increase sequencing depth and limit assay-specific biases. Each donor's leukapheresis produced roughly between roughly 0.94 and 9.5 billion PBMCs. Results and caveats for the whole study, not just this receptor: Across a handful of donors, approximately 5% of naive CD4, approximately 3.6% of naive CD8, around 2.1% of memory CD4, and approximately 0.4% of memory CD8 clonotypes were shared. Estimated clonotype richness was generally larger for naive than for memory subsets. Rarefaction of sorted-subset datasets indicated incomplete sequencing despite the large sequencing depth. Based on pairwise subsampling, the degree of clonotype sharing among donors was expected to be affected by sequencing depth. Sampling was restricted to blood, and TCR repertoires in tissue are likely to differ from TCR repertoires in blood. Compared with non-shared clonotypes, the clonotypes found in all four sorted-subset donors had higher generation probabilities. Because the study included only a small number of donors, the genetic and exposure-history diversity represented was limited.

The germline V gene encodes CDR1 SGHAT and CDR2 FQNNGV. Reading from cysteine to phenylalanine, the CDR3 counts 14 amino acids. The only DNA kept is the CDR3, 42 bases in frame from the first base. The junction carries 14 bases between V and J, which are trimmed by 5 bases and 4 bases respectively. Using the deep immunoSEQ assay, TCR CDR3 regions were amplified from genomic DNA by multiplex PCR. Genomic DNA extracted from each cell subset was distributed evenly over all wells of several immunoSEQ 96-well plates, and each plate served as one replicate. For sorted subsets, around 200 ng genomic DNA, equal to 30,000 to 35,000 T cell genomes, was loaded into each replicate PCR. Purified libraries were quantified with a Qubit 3.0 fluorometer, sized on a Bioanalyzer 2100, and re-quantified with the KAPA Library Quantification kit. Every immunoSEQ 96-well plate was sequenced on a separate single-read 150-cycle Illumina NextSeq 550 flow cell. The paper's processing steps were these. The immunoSEQ output contained only junctional sequences without quality scores, so filtering could not match that applied to full-length reads. Sequences were annotated with PyIR, a Python wrapper for IgBLAST v1.9, using IMGT germline references to assign V/J genes and CDR3. Reads were removed for weak V/J assignments (E-value above 1e-6), missing CDR3, stop codons, out-of-frame junctions, or ambiguous translated residues. V3J clonotypes were defined as sequences sharing the same inferred V gene, J gene, and CDR3 amino acid sequence. To compute the percentage overlap between repertoires, the number of shared unique clonotypes was divided by the size of the smaller repertoire. Richness of each repertoire was evaluated using RTK rarefaction, the Chao1 estimator, and Recon v2.1 estimates of unobserved clonotypes. Generation probabilities were computed with OLGA for all TCRbeta clonotypes obtained by the gDNA method from a handful of donors. Entries here come from immuneACCESS through TCRdb and include only in-frame sequences with V and J called. Some clones fail to appear in such tables; in the studies checked, an unresolved V gene covers under half of the shortfall, and the cause of the remainder is unknown. The V and J calls and clone size are taken from that table; D and trimming were inferred from the DNA. The sample table lists 950,000 to 1,100,000 clones, 70% to 80% of them with a count of one. In total, the top ten clones hold about 1.5% of the sample.

Donors were healthy HIV-negative adults with no recently reported acute infections or vaccinations. Every donor was a Caucasian adult residing in Nashville, Tennessee, USA. Magnetic negative selection was used to enrich CD4+ T cells, after which naive cells were positively selected on CD45RA and the negative fraction became the memory subset. Blood was collected by leukapheresis, and PBMCs were isolated by Ficoll-Histopaque density gradient centrifugation and then cryopreserved in liquid nitrogen vapor phase. Analytical flow cytometry was used to check the purity and quantity of every magnetically sorted T cell population. From each sorted fraction, genomic DNA was isolated and quantified by UV absorbance on a Nanodrop 2000c. With regard to this clone: Which antigen it targets is not known. Base qualities were left out, and no much larger clone turns up one base away.

The rearranged chain carries TRBV11-2 and TRBJ2-5; TRBD2 is possibly the D segment (5 matching bases). The sample comprised memory CD4+ T cells sorted from blood. The cell subset or site label, as the study defines it: CD45RA-negative fraction. The receptor's source is a man aged 18 to 29 in good health. The bases read TGTGCCAGCAGCCCCCCCAAAGGGAGAGAGACCCAGTACTTC. Translation gives CASSPPKGRETQYF. Here the CDR3 is joined to the reference TRBV11-2 and TRBJ2-5 genes, and the full variable domain is: EAGVAQSPRYKIIEKRQSVAFWCNPISGHATLYWYQQILGQGPKLLIQFQNNGVVDDSQLPKDRFSAERLKGVDSTLKIQPAKLEDSAVYLCASSPPKGRETQYFGPGTRLLVL.